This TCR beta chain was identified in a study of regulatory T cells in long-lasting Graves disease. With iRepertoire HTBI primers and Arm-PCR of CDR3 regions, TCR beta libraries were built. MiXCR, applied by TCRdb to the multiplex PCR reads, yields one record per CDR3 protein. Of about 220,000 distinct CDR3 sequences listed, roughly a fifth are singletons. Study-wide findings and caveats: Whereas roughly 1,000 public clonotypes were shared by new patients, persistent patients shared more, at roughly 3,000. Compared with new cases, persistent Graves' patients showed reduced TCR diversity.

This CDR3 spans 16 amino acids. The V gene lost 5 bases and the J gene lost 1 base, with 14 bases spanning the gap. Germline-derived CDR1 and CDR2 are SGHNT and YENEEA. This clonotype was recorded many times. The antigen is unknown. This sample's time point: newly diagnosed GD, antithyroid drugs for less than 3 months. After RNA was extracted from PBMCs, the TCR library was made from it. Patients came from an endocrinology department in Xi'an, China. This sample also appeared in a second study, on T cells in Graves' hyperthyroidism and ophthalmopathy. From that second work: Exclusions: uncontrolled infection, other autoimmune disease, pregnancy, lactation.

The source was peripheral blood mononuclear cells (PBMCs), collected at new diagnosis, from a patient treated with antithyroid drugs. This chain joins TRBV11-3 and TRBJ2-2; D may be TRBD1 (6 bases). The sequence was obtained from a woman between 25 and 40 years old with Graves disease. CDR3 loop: CASSKGDTGNTGELFF. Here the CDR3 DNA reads TGTGCCAGCAGCAAAGGGGACACCGGGAACACCGGGGAGCTGTTTTTT.